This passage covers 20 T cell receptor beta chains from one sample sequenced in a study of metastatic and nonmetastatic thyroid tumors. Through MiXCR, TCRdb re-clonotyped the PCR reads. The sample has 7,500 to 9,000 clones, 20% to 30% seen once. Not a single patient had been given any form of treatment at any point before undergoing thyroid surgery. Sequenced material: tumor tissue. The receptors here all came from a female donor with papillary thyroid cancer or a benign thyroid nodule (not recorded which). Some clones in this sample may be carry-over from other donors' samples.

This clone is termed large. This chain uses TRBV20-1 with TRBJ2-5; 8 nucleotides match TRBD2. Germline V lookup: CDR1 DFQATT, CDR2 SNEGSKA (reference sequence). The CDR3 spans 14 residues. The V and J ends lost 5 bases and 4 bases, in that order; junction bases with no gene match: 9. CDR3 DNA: TGCAGTGCTTCCCGGCGGGAGGCGTTAGAGACCCAGTACTTC. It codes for CSASRREALETQYF.

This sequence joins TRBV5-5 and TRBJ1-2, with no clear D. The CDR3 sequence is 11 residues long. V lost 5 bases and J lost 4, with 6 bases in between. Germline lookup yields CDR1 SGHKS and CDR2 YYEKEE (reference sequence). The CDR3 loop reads CASSYSYGYTF. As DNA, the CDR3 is TGTGCCAGCAGTTACTCCTATGGCTACACCTTC.

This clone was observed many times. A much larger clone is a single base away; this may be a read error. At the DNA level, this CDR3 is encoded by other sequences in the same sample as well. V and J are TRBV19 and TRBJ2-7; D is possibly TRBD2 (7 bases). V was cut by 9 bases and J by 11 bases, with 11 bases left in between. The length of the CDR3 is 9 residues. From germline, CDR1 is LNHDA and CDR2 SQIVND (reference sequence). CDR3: CARPGGEYF. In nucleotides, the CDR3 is TGTGCCAGGCCGGGGGGCGAGTACTTC.

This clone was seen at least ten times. The CDR3 DNA follows: TGTGCCAGCAGCAAGGATTCACAGGGTAAATATGGCTACACCTTC. Translated, it gives CASSKDSQGKYGYTF. This chain links TRBV9 with TRBJ1-2; possibly TRBD1 for D (6 bases). The CDR3 extends over 15 amino acids. The V gene lost 4 bases and the J gene lost 5 bases, with 18 bases spanning the gap. Per the germline V gene, CDR1 is SGDLS and CDR2 is YYNGEE. Full variable domain (missing parts from reference TRBV9 and TRBJ1-2): DSGVTQTPKHLITATGQRVTLRCSPRSGDLSVYWYQQSLDQGLQFLIQYYNGEERAKGNILERFSAQQFPDLHSELNLSSLELGDSALYFCASSKDSQGKYGYTFGSGTRLTVV.

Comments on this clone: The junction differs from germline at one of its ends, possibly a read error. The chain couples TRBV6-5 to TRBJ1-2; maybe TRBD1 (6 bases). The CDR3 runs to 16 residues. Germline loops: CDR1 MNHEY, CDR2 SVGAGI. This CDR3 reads CASSYLLTGKDYCYTF. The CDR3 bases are TGTGCCAGCAGCTACCTTCTGACAGGTAAAGACTATTGCTACACCTTC.

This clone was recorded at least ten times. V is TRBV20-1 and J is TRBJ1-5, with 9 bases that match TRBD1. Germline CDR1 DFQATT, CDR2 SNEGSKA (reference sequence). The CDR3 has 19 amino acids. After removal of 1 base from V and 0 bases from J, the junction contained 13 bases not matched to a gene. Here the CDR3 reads CSARANPGQGLYSNQPQHF. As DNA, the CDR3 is TGCAGTGCTAGAGCTAACCCGGGACAGGGATTATATAGCAATCAGCCCCAGCATTTT.

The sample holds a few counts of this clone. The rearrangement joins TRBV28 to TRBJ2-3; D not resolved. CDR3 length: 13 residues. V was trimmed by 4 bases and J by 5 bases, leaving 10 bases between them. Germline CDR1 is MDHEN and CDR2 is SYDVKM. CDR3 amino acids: CASSWVRGDTQYF. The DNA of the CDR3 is TGTGCCAGCAGTTGGGTGAGAGGAGATACGCAGTATTTT. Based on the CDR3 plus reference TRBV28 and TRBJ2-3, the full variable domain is DVKVTQSSRYLVKRTGEKVFLECVQDMDHENMFWYRQDPGLGLRLIYFSYDVKMKEKGDIPEGYSVSREKKERFSLILESASTNQTSMYLCASSWVRGDTQYFGPGTRLTVL.

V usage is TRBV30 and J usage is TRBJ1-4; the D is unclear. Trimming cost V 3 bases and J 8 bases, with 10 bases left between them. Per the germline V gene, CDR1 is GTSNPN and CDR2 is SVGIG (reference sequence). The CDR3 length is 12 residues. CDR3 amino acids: CAWRGNQEKLFF. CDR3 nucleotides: TGTGCCTGGAGGGGAAACCAAGAAAAACTGTTTTTT.

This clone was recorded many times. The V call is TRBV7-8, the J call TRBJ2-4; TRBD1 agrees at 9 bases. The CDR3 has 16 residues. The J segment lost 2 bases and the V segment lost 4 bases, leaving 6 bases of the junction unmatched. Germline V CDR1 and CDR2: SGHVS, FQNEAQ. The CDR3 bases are TGTGCCAGCAGCTATGGGGACAGGGTGACCAAAAACATTCAGTACTTC. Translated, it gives CASSYGDRVTKNIQYF.

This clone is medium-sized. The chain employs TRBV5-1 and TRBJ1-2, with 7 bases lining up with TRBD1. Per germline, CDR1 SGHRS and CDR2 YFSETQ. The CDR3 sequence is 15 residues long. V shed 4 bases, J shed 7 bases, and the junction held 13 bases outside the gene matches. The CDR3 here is CASSTTTTGVRGYTF. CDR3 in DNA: TGCGCCAGCAGCACGACGACCACAGGGGTACGTGGCTACACCTTC.

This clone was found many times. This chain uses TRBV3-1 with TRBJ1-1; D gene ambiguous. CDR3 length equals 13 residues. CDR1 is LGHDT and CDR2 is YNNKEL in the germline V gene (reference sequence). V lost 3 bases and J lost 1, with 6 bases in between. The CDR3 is CASSHRENTEAFF. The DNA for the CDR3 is TGTGCCAGCAGCCATAGGGAGAACACTGAAGCTTTCTTT.

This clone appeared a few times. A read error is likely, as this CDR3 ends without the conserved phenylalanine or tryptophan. The CDR3 nucleotides are TGTGCCAGTCCTTCGAATCAGCCCCAGCATCTT. This sequence encodes CASPSNQPQHL. The chain couples TRBV19 to TRBJ1-5; D gene unclear. This CDR3 region has 11 residues. V was trimmed by 8 bases and J by 4 bases, leaving 6 bases between them. The germline CDR1 and CDR2 sequences are LNHDA and SQIVND (reference sequence).

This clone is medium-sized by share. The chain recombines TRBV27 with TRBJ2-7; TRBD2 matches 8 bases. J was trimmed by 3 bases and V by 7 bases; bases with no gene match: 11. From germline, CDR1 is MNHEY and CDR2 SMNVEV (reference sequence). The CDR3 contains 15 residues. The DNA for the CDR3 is TGTGCCAGCACCGCTCGGGGGGGTGCGCGCTACGAGCAGTACTTC. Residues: CASTARGGARYEQYF.

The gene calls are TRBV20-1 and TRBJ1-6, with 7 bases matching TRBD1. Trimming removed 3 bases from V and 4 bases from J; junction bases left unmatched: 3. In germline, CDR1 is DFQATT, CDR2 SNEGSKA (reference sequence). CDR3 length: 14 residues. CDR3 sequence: CSAREQGYNSPLHF. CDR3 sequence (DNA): TGCAGTGCTAGGGAACAGGGGTATAATTCACCCCTCCACTTT.

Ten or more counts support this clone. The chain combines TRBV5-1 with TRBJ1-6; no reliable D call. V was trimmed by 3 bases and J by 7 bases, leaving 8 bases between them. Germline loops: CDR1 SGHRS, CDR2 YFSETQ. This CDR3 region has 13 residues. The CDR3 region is CASSSALNSPLHF. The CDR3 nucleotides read TGCGCCAGCAGCTCGGCACTAAATTCACCCCTCCACTTT.

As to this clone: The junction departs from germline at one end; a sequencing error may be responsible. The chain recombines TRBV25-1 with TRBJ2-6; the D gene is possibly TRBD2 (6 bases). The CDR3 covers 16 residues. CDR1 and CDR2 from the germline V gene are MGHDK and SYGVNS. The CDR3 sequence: CASSDPRGSGANILTF. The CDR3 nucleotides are TGTGCCAGCAGTGATCCACGGGGGTCTGGGGCCAACATCCTGACTTTC.

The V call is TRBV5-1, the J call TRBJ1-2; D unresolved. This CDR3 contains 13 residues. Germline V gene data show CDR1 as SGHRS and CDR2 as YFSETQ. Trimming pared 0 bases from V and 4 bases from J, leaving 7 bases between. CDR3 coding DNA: TGCGCCAGCAGCTTGGACAAAGCCTATGGCTACACCTTC. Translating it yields CASSLDKAYGYTF. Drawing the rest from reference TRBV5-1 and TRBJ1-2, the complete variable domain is KAGVTQTPRYLIKTRGQQVTLSCSPISGHRSVSWYQQTPGQGLQFLFEYFSETQRNKGNFPGRFSGRQFSNSRSEMNVSTLELGDSALYLCASSLDKAYGYTFGSGTRLTVV.

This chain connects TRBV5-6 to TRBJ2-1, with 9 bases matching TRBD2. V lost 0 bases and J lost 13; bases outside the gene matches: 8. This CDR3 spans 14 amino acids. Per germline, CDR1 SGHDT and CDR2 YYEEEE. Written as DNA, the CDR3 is TGTGCCAGCAGCTTGGCCGGTAGCGGGGGTTATCAGTTCTTC. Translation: CASSLAGSGGYQFF.

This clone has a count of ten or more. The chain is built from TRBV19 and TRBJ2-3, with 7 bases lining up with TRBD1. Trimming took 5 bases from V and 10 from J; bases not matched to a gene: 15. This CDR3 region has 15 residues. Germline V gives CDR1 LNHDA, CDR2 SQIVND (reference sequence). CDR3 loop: CASSFHRGPLTPQYF. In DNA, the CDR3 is TGTGCCAGTAGTTTCCACAGGGGCCCGCTGACACCGCAGTATTTT.

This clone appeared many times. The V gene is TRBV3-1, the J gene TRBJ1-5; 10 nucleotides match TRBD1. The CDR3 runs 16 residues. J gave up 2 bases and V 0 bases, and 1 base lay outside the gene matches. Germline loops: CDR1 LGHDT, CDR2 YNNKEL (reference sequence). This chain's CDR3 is CASSQEGTGGNQPQHF. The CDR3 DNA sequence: TGTGCCAGCAGCCAAGAGGGGACAGGGGGCAATCAGCCCCAGCATTTT.